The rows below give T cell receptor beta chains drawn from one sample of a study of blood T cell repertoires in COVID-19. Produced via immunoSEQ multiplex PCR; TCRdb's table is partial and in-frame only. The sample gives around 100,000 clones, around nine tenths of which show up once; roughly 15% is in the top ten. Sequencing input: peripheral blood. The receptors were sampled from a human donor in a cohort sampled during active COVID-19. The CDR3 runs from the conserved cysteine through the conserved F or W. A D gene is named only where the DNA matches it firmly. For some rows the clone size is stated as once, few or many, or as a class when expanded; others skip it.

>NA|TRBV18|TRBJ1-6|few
TGTGCCAGCTCACCGGGACTGATAAATTCACCCCTCCACTTT
CASSPGLINSPLHF
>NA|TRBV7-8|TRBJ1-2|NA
TGTGCCAGCAGCCCAACAGGCGGACAGCTTAACTATGGCTACACCTTC
CASSPTGGQLNYGYTF
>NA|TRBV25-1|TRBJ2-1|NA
TGTGCCAGCACCAGGGACAACTACAATGAGCAGTTCTTC
CASTRDNYNEQFF
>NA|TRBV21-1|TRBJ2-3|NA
TGTGCCAGCAGCAAAGAAACGGGAGCTGCAGATACGCAGTATTTT
CASSKETGAADTQYF
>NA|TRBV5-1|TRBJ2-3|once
TGCGCCAGCAGCCCTTCCCAGGGTCCAGATACGCAGTATTTT
CASSPSQGPDTQYF
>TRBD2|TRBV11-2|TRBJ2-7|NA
TGTGCCAGCAGCTTAGTCTCCGGCGGGGGGATCTACGAGCAGTACTTC
CASSLVSGGGIYEQYF
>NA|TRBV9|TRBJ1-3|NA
TGTGCCAGCAGCCCCCGTCCTCCCGGACAGACCTCAGGAAACACCATATATTTT
CASSPRPPGQTSGNTIYF
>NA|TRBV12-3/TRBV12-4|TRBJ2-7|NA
TGTGCCAGCAGCGGAGGGCCGGGTTACGAGCAGTACTTC
CASSGGPGYEQYF
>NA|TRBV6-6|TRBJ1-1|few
TGTGCCAGCAGTTACGCGGAGACGAACACTGAAGCTTTCTTT
CASSYAETNTEAFF
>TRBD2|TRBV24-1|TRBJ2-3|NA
TGTGCCACCAGTAGAGGCGGGGGACCCACAGATACGCAGTATTTT
CATSRGGGPTDTQYF
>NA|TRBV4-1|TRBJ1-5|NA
TGCGCCAGCAGCCAAGATCCGCAGGGGTCCCTTAGCAATCAGCCCCAGCATTTT
CASSQDPQGSLSNQPQHF
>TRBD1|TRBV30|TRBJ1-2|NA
TGTGCCTGTTACCGGGACAGTTACTATGGCTACACCTTC
CACYRDSYYGYTF
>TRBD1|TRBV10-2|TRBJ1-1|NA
TGCGCCAGCAGTGTGTCGGGGACAGGGGGCGCGGTGAACACTGAAGCTTTCTTT
CASSVSGTGGAVNTEAFF
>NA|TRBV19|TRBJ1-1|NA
TGTGCCAGTAGTATCCACTTGGGGGGGCTTCGGTACACTGAAGCTTTCTTT
CASSIHLGGLRYTEAFF
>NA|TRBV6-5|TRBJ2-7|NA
TGTGCCAGCAGCCGGGGTCCCTACGAGCAGTACTTC
CASSRGPYEQYF
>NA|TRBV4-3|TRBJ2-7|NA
TGCGCCAGCAGTTTTGCCAGGGCGGGGGAGCAGTACTTC
CASSFARAGEQYF
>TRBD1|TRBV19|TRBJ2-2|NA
TGTGCCAGTAGTCCCAGGACAGGGGGCGCGGTAAGGAGGGAGCTGTTTTTT
CASSPRTGGAVRRELFF
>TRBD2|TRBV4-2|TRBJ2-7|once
TGTGCCAGCAGCCAAGAAGCGGGGGCCCTCTCCTACGAGCAGTACTTC
CASSQEAGALSYEQYF
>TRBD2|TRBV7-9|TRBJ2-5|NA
TGTGCCAGCAGCTTAGTAAAACTAGCGTCTGGGGAGACCCAGTACTTC
CASSLVKLASGETQYF
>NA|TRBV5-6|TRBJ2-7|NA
TGTGCCAGCAGTTCAGGTTACGTGGGCGAGCAGTACTTC
CASSSGYVGEQYF
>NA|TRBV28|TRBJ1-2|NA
TGTGCCAGCAGTTTACAGTCTCGGGGAGGCCCGGGCTACACCTTC
CASSLQSRGGPGYTF
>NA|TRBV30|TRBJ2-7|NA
TGTGCCTGGAGTCCTGGACAGCCCTACGAGCAGTACTTC
CAWSPGQPYEQYF
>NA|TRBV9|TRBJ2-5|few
TGTGCCAGTGCCCTGGACAGCCAAGAGACCCAGTACTTC
CASALDSQETQYF
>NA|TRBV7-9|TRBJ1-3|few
TGTGCCAGCACCTTGGACAGCTCTGGAAACACCATATATTTT
CASTLDSSGNTIYF
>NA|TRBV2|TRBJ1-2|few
TGTGCCAGCAGTGGAAACGGCAGGGGCATCGATGGCTACACCTTC
CASSGNGRGIDGYTF
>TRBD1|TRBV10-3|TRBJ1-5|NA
TGTGCCATTCGGGGGACAGGGGGCAATCAGCCCCAGCATTTT
CAIRGTGGNQPQHF
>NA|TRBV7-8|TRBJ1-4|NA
TGTGCCAGCAGCCCCTTGGGCAGGTTTACAGCAACTAATGAAAAACTGTTTTTT
CASSPLGRFTATNEKLFF
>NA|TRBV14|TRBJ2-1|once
TGTGCCAGCAGGAAAACCAGCGGATCCTACAATGAGCAGTTCTTC
CASRKTSGSYNEQFF
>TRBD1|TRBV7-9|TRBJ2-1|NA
TGTGCCAGCAGCTTAAACAGGGGGAATGAGCAGTTCTTC
CASSLNRGNEQFF
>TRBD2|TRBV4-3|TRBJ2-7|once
TGCGCCAGCAGCCTCCTACTAGCGGGAGCCTACGAGCAGTACTTC
CASSLLLAGAYEQYF
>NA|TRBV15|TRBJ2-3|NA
TGTGCTATTGCCGACCGACTAGGTTCCTCGGGGGATACGCAGTATTTT
CAIADRLGSSGDTQYF
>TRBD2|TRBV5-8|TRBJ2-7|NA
TGTGCCAGCAGCCCTAGGGGCGGGGGCTCCTACGAGCAGTACTTC
CASSPRGGGSYEQYF